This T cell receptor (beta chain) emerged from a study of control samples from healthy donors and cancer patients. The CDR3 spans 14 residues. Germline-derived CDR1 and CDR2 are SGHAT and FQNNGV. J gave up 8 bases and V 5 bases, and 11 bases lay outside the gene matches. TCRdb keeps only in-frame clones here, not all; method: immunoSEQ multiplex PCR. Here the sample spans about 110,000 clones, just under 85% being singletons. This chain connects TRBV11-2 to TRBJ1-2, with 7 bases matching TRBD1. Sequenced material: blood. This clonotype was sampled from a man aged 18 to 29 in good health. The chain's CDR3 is CASSQVDRVRGYTF. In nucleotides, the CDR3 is TGTGCCAGCAGCCAAGTCGACAGGGTCAGGGGCTACACCTTC.